Reported below is one T cell receptor (beta chain). The record originates from a study of blood T cell repertoires in COVID-19. Across the whole study: Nucleic acid was either cDNA or gDNA, and it came from T cells, B-cell-depleted T cells, or PBMCs.

The CDR3 consists of 15 residues. CDR1 and CDR2 (germline): SGHAT, FQNNGV. After removal of 5 bases from V and 7 bases from J, the junction contained 7 bases not matched to a gene. The recovered donors of Cohort 3 showed two negative PCRs, clearance, or symptom resolution. Profiled with immunoSEQ multiplex PCR; TCRdb holds only in-frame clones, not every one. This table has about 160,000 clones, approximately 87% appearing once. The clonotype was recovered from a woman in her forties or fifties who had recovered from COVID-19. Sequencing was done on a sample of PBMCs or T cells enriched from blood (not recorded which). The chain carries TRBV11-2 and TRBJ2-1; 11 bases match TRBD2. The CDR3 DNA follows: TGTGCCAGCAGCACTACTAGCGGGAGTAGAAATGAGCAGTTCTTC. It yields the protein CASSTTSGSRNEQFF.